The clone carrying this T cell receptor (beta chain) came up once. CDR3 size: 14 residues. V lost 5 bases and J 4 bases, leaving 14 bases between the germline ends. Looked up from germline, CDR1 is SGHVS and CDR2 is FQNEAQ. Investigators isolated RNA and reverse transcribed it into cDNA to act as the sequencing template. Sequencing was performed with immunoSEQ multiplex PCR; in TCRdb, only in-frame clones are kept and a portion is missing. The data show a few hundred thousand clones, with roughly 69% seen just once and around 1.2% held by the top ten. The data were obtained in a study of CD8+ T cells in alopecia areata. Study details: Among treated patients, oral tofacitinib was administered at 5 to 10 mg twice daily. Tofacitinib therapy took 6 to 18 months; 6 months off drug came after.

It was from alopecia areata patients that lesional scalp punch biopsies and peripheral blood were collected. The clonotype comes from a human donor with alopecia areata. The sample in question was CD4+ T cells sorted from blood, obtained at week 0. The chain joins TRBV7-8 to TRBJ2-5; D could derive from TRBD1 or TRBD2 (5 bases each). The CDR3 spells CASSHRGRPETQYF. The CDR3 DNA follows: TGTGCCAGCAGCCATCGGGGCCGCCCAGAGACCCAGTACTTC.